A single sample is the source of the 10 T cell receptor beta chains below, sequenced in a study of CD8 T cells in ankylosing spondylitis. Using its own MiXCR run on the 5' RACE reads, TCRdb lists one record per CDR3 protein. The sample holds about 240,000 distinct CDR3 sequences, 20% to 30% seen once. Specimen: blood, either unsorted or a sorted T cell fraction (not recorded which). Source of these receptors: a male donor with ankylosing spondylitis or in good health (not recorded which).

This clonotype occurred many times. The chain employs TRBV4-2 and TRBJ1-6; D call uncertain. CDR1 is LGHNA, CDR2 YNFKEQ, per germline. The CDR3 has 13 residues. V was cut by 11 bases and J by 9 bases, with 17 bases left in between. In nucleotides, the CDR3 is TGTGCCGCGGCAACTGACCGCAGTTCACCCCTCCACTTT. It codes for CAAATDRSSPLHF.

The chain is built from TRBV11-2 and TRBJ2-3; TRBD2 might be the D (5 bases). Germline-derived CDR1 and CDR2 are SGHAT and FQNNGV. V lost 5 bases and J 4 bases, leaving 16 bases between the germline ends. This CDR3 is 15 amino acids long. CDR3 in amino acids: CASSAGLPLADTQYF. In DNA, the CDR3 is TGTGCCAGCAGCGCAGGACTGCCTCTGGCAGATACGCAGTATTTT.

The sample holds many counts of this clonotype. The V gene is TRBV12-3 or TRBV12-4, the J gene TRBJ1-6; 7 bases align to TRBD1. The CDR3 loop spans 14 amino acids. V lost 4 bases, J lost 7 bases, and 4 bases stayed unmatched. Here the CDR3 reads CASSSTGSNSPLHF. The DNA of the CDR3 is TGTGCCAGCAGTTCGACAGGGTCGAATTCACCCCTCCACTTT.

This clonotype was recorded many times. The gene calls are TRBV4-1 and TRBJ2-1; D is perhaps TRBD2 (6 bases). Germline CDR1 and CDR2: MGHRA and YSYEKL. The CDR3 contains 15 residues. V was trimmed by 5 bases and J by 7 bases, leaving 18 bases between them. CDR3 amino acids: CASSSYGTFRNEQFF. The CDR3 nucleotides read TGCGCCAGCAGCTCCTACGGGACTTTCAGGAATGAGCAGTTCTTC.

This clonotype has ten or more counts. The chain combines TRBV20-1 with TRBJ2-3; TRBD2 matches 7 bases. The CDR3 has 13 residues. V gave up 3 bases and J gave up 4 bases; unmatched junction bases: 4. Germline values: CDR1 DFQATT, CDR2 SNEGSKA (reference sequence). Written as DNA, the CDR3 is TGCAGTGCTAGTGCTGCGGGAGCAGATACGCAGTATTTT. Encoded protein: CSASAAGADTQYF.

V gene TRBV24-1 combines with J gene TRBJ2-3, with D unresolved. V lost 3 bases, J lost 3 bases, and 6 bases lay in between. CDR3 length: 13 residues. Germline loops: CDR1 KGHDR, CDR2 SFDVKD. The CDR3 DNA sequence: TGTGCCACCAGTGATCCAGAAACAGATACGCAGTATTTT. It yields the protein CATSDPETDTQYF.

The rearrangement uses TRBV2 and TRBJ1-2; a possible D gene is TRBD1 (5 bases). Germline loops: CDR1 SNHLY, CDR2 FYNNEI. Trimming cost V 1 base and J 8 bases, with 14 bases left between them. This CDR3 comprises 14 residues. As DNA, the CDR3 is TGTGCCAGCAGTGAAGTCAGGGAATCGGGCGGCTACACCTTC. Its translation is CASSEVRESGGYTF.

This clonotype was observed many times. The rearrangement links TRBV20-1 to TRBJ2-5; D perhaps matches TRBD1 (7 bases). CDR1 DFQATT and CDR2 SNEGSKA come from the germline V gene (reference sequence). This CDR3 spans 14 amino acids. The CDR3 spells CGSTRAGQQETQYF. CDR3 nucleotides: TGCGGAAGTACTAGGGCGGGACAGCAAGAGACCCAGTACTTC.

The rearrangement joins TRBV20-1 to TRBJ2-5; the D gene is possibly TRBD1 (5 bases). Looked up from germline, CDR1 is DFQATT and CDR2 is SNEGSKA (reference sequence). Trimming removed 0 bases at V and 4 bases at J, with 15 bases between. CDR3 length equals 15 residues. The CDR3 nucleotides read TGCAGTGCTAGAGATCTTAAGGGGATCCCAGAGACCCAGTACTTC. Its protein product is CSARDLKGIPETQYF.

This clonotype occurred a few times. The chain links TRBV20-1 to TRBJ2-7, with D maybe TRBD1 (7 bases). Trimming removed 3 bases at V and 0 bases at J, with 12 bases between. Germline V gene lookup returns CDR1 DFQATT and CDR2 SNEGSKA (reference sequence). CDR3 length: 14 residues. CDR3 protein: CSASRQGGSYEQYF. The CDR3 bases are TGCAGTGCTAGCCGACAGGGAGGCTCCTACGAGCAGTACTTC.